The 8 T cell receptor beta chains below come from one sample, sequenced in a study of OX40 agonist ivuxolimab in advanced cancers. Using immunoSEQ multiplex PCR, the repertoire was profiled, and TCRdb retains in-frame clones only, with some absent. The repertoire holds tens of thousands of clones, with about 92% as singletons. Material: CD4+ or CD8+ T cells sorted from blood, obtained in a trial of the OX40 agonist ivuxolimab. These TCRs come from an adult with an advanced solid tumor such as melanoma, head and neck, liver or kidney cancer.

The rearrangement joins TRBV6-1 to TRBJ2-7; 7 bases map to TRBD2. Germline CDR1 and CDR2: MNHNS and SASEGT. V trimming: 6 bases; J trimming: 3 bases; junction bases outside the gene matches: 8. This CDR3 region has 14 residues. The CDR3 nucleotides read TGTGCCAGCAGCTCGGCGGGAGCTAACTACGAGCAGTACTTC. It yields the protein CASSSAGANYEQYF.

This clone was detected only once. The V and J genes are TRBV4-1 and TRBJ2-6; the D gene could be TRBD1 or TRBD2 (5 bases each). V was clipped by 3 bases and J by 0 bases, with 12 bases between them. This CDR3 is built from 17 residues. CDR1 is MGHRA and CDR2 is YSYEKL in the germline V gene. This CDR3 reads CASSQGPFNSGANVLTF. CDR3 coding DNA: TGCGCCAGCAGCCAGGGACCGTTCAACTCTGGGGCCAACGTCCTGACTTTC.

This clone appeared a few times. The rearrangement joins TRBV15 to TRBJ1-1; TRBD1 matches at 7 bases. The CDR3 is made up of 15 amino acids. The V gene's germline CDR1 is LNHNV and CDR2 YYDKDF (reference sequence). V gave up 1 base and J gave up 5 bases; unmatched junction bases: 7. CDR3 sequence: CATSRASGGLTEAFF. CDR3 DNA: TGTGCCACCAGCAGAGCTTCAGGGGGTTTGACTGAAGCTTTCTTT.

This sequence joins TRBV5-8 and TRBJ1-2; D is unclear. Germline CDR1 and CDR2: SGHTS and YDEGEE. V was cut by 1 base and J by 6 bases, with 19 bases left in between. This CDR3 is built from 16 residues. CDR3 DNA: TGTGCCAGCAGCTTGAAGAAGGGAGCCAAGCGTGATGGCTACACCTTC. The encoded protein is CASSLKKGAKRDGYTF.

This chain uses TRBV9 with TRBJ2-1; 8 bases map to TRBD2. Germline trimming cut 3 bases from V and 0 bases from J; bases unmatched to any gene: 5. The CDR3 has 16 residues. Germline CDR1 reads SGDLS; CDR2 reads YYNGEE. CDR3 amino acids: CASSAGGRISYNEQFF. In nucleotides, the CDR3 is TGTGCCAGCAGCGCCGGCGGGAGGATCTCCTACAATGAGCAGTTCTTC.

This chain connects TRBV11-1 to TRBJ1-1; no firm D call. Germline V CDR1 and CDR2: SGHAT, FQDESV (reference sequence). The CDR3 length is 15 residues. V gave up 1 base and J gave up 4 bases, with 13 bases separating them. The CDR3 is CASSLDELAGTEAFF. The CDR3 DNA sequence: TGTGCCAGCAGCTTAGACGAGTTGGCAGGCACTGAAGCTTTCTTT.

The chain employs TRBV27 and TRBJ2-1, with 8 bases aligning to TRBD1. Germline V CDR1 and CDR2: MNHEY, SMNVEV (reference sequence). The J segment lost 4 bases and the V segment lost 3 bases, leaving 8 bases of the junction unmatched. This CDR3 has 16 amino acids. This chain's CDR3 is CASSFLRTGNYNEQFF. As DNA, the CDR3 is TGTGCCAGCAGTTTTCTTCGGACAGGGAATTACAATGAGCAGTTCTTC.

This clone was seen just once. The V call is TRBV9, the J call TRBJ2-1; the D gene could be TRBD1 or TRBD2 (6 bases each). This CDR3 has 14 residues. CDR1 and CDR2 (germline): SGDLS, YYNGEE. Trimming shortened V by 1 base and J by 7 bases, and 12 bases separated the two germline ends. The CDR3: CASSVSGAGNEQFF. In DNA form, the CDR3 reads TGTGCCAGCAGCGTATCGGGGGCAGGGAATGAGCAGTTCTTC. The whole variable domain, filled in from reference TRBV9 and TRBJ2-1, reads DSGVTQTPKHLITATGQRVTLRCSPRSGDLSVYWYQQSLDQGLQFLIQYYNGEERAKGNILERFSAQQFPDLHSELNLSSLELGDSALYFCASSVSGAGNEQFFGPGTRLTVL.